This T cell receptor beta chain came from a study of response to subunit inactivated influenza vaccine. The CDR3 length is 15 residues. Germline V gene lookup returns CDR1 SGHRS and CDR2 YFSETQ. V lost 4 bases and J lost 3; bases outside the gene matches: 6. This clonotype was counted a few times. TCRdb re-analysed the RT-PCR reads in MiXCR, keeping a single row per CDR3 protein. Of some 550,000 distinct CDR3 sequences listed, roughly a quarter are singletons. The sample was also linked to a second study, of T cells expressing NK-cell markers. As reported in that work: 5'RACE template switching with UMIs generated TCR beta cDNA.

Material: CD4+ T cells sorted from PBMCs, obtained 11 to 12 days after vaccination. The chain joins TRBV5-1 to TRBJ1-1, with TRBD1 identical over 10 bases. This clonotype originated in a man aged 45-60 years who received an inactivated influenza vaccine. CDR3 coding DNA: TGCGCCAGCAGCACGGGACAGGGGTTTGACACTGAAGCTTTCTTT. This gives the protein CASSTGQGFDTEAFF.